This T cell receptor beta chain was identified in a study of T-cell reconstitution after alpha-beta-depleted transplantation in children (TCRdb year 2016). With regard to the full study: Using TCR repertoire profiling, the study followed T-cell immune reconstitution in a quantitative way in children after TCRalphabeta/CD19-depleted allogeneic hematopoietic cell transplantation. What the work shows at the level of the full study, not this receptor alone: The apparently early alphabetaT-cell count recovery about two months after transplant was reportedly dependent on only several hundred rapidly expanded clones derived from non-depleted graft cells. In some patients, the high TCRbeta diversity seen at day 60 was put down to recipient T cells and intrathymic progenitors that had survived conditioning. Over subsequent months, a decline in hyperexpanded clone frequencies was noted, and after one year, T-cell counts and TCRbeta diversity were mostly ascribed to newly produced T cells.

The V end loses 0 bases and the J end loses 3 bases, and a stretch of 15 bases separates them. The germline V gene provides CDR1 SGHDT and CDR2 YYEEEE. The cysteine opens and the phenylalanine closes a CDR3 of 16 amino acids. Just CDR3 DNA is preserved here, 48 bases in frame from base 1. Library construction relied on PCR. TCRdb lists the instrument as Illumina HiSeq 2500. To normalize quantification of the TCRbeta repertoire, the TCR libraries were built with molecular barcoding that relied on unique molecular identifiers. TCRdb trimmed public reads at Q25 via fastp, called clones via MiXCR and kept in-frame beta chains. Identical CDR3 proteins give one entry, which carries the most common genes and DNA. This sample lists fewer than 550,000 distinct CDR3 sequences; about 10% were detected once. The ten largest clones add up to roughly 15% of the sample. As regards this clonotype: It has no known antigen specificity. Base qualities are missing; no much larger clone stands one base away.

The treatment or condition label of this sample denotes: allogeneic hematopoietic cell transplantation with graft depleted of TCRalphabeta T cells and CD19 B cells. Transplant recipients were children who received TCRalphabeta/CD19-depleted allogeneic hematopoietic cell grafts. Material: PBMCs, mostly from graft donor cells, obtained 180 days after TCRalphabeta/CD19-depleted stem cell transplant. This chain joins TRBV5-6 to TRBJ2-5; no confident D gene assignment can be made. This TCR was recovered from a female patient aged 2-15 years who had a stem cell transplant for aplastic anemia, so the T cells may come from the graft donor. The sequenced DNA: TGTGCCAGCAGCTTGGGGGCAGAGAGTAGAAAAGAGACCCAGTACTTC. This codes for CASSLGAESRKETQYF.